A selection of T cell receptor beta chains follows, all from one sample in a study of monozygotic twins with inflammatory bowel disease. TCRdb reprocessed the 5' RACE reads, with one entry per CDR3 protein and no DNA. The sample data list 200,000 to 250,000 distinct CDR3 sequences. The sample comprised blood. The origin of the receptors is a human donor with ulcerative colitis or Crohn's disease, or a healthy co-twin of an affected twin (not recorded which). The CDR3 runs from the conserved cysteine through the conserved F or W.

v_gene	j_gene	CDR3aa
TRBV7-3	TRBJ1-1	CASSLTAWGRGRDEAFF
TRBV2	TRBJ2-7	CASKVIGGASEQYF
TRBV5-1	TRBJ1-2	CASSLVGANYGYTF
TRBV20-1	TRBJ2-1	CSAMGGLAYNEQFF
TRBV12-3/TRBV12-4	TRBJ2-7	CASSPGLGIYEQYF
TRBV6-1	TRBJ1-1	CASKPTVFEAFF
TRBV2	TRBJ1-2	CASSRQGEGYTF
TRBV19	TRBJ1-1	CASPQGSTEAFF
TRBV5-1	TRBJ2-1	CASSWATGQGSARVYNEQFF
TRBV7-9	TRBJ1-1	CASSLEFGDTEAFF
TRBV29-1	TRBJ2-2	CSVELPWSGRNTGELFF
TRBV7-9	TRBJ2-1	CASSLALERGDGNEQFF
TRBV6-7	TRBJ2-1	CASTGPENEQFF
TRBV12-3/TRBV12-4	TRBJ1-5	CASSLARGAEPNQPQHF
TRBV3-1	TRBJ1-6	CASSSGQGTYNSPLHF
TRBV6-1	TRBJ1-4	CASSAWAHGNEKLFF
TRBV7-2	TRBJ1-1	CASSLVGYEAFF
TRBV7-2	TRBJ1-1	CASSSPDRADTEAFF
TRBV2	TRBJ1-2	CASNRGDYGYTF
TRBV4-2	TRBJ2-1	CASSQDQGLAFNEQFF
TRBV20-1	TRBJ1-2	CSASLGQGFGGYTF
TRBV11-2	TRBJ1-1	CASALSRHPGTEAFF
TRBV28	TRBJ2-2	CASSLPEFTGELFF
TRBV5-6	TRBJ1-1	CATHWGGAQGRNTEAFF
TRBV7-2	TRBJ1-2	CASSLPGLYGYTF
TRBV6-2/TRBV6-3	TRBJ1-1	CASTLLGTGVYGTEAFF
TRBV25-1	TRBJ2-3	CASSEGQGRGADTQYF
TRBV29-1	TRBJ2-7	CSVGGRGFEQYF
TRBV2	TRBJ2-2	CASNRVGTGELFF
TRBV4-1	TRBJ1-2	CASSPDEGGGYTF
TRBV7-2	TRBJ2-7	CASSSLADYEQYF
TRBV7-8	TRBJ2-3	CASSPMGLAGPLLQYF
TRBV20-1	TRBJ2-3	CSARGGEHSTDTQYF
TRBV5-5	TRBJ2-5	CASSFTGEETQYF
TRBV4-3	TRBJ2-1	CASSQDFHGSTNEQFF
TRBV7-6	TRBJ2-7	CASSLERNSYEQYF
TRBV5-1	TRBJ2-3	CASSPVAGGADTQYF
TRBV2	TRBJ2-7	CASRGGSYEQYF
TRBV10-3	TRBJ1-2	CAISEDRNYGYTF
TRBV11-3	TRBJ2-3	CASSFSSENTDTQYF
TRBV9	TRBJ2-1	CASSEGTAYNEQFF
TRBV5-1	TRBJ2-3	CASSLSQPVDTQYF
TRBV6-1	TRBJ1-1	CASSHPQGRNTEAFF
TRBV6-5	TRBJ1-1	CASSSITGQGGAFF
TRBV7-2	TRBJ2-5	CASSPGDSHQETQYF
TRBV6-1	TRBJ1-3	CASNPTAASSSGNTIYF
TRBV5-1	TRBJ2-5	CASSLDREKTQYF
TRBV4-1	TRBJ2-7	CASSQVQTGSSYEQYF
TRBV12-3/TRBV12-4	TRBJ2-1	CASSFSLAGGRYNEQFF
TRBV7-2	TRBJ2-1	CASSSGLAAYNEQFF
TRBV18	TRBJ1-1	CPSSPTTGLNTEAFF
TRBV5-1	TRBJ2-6	CASTPTISGANVLTF
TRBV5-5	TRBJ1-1	CASSFSSRGTEAFF
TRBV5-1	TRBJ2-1	CASSLGTGAYEQFF
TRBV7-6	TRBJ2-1	CASSLAQGARGSYNEQFF
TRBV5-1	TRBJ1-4	CAISPGTAAHEKLFF
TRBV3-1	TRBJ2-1	CASSQDGGANEQFF
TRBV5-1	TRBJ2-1	CASSLAVIAGEQFF